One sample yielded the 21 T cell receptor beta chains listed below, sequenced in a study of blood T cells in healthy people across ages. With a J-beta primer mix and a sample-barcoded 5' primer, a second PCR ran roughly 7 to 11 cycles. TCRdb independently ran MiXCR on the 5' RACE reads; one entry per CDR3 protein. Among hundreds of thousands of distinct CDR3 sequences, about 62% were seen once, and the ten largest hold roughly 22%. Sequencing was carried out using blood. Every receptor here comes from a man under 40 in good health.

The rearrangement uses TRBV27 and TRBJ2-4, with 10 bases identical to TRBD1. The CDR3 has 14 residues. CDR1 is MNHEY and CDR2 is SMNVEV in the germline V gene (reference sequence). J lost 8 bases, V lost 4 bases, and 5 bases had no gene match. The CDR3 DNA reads TGTGCCAGCAGTTCAGACAGGGGGCAGGACATTCAGTACTTC. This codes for CASSSDRGQDIQYF.

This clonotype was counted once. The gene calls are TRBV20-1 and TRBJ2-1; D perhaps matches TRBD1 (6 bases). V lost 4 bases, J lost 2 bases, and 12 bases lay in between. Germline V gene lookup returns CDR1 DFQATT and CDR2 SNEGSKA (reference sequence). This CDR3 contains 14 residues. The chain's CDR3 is CSAKDSLPYNEQFF. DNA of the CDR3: TGCAGTGCTAAGGACAGTCTACCCTACAATGAGCAGTTCTTC.

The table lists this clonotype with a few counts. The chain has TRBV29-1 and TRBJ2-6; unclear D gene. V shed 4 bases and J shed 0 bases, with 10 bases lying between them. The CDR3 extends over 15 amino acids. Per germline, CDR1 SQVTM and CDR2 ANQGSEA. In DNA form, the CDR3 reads TGCAGCGTTGGGATCGGGCCCTCTGGGGCCAACGTCCTGACTTTC. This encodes CSVGIGPSGANVLTF.

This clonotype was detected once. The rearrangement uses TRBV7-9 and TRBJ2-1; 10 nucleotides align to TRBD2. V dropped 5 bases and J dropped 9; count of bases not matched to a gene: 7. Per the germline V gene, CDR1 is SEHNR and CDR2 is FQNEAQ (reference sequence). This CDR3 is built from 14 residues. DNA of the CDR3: TGTGCCAGCAGCCCAGTGCCTAGCGGGGGTGAGCAGTTCTTC. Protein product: CASSPVPSGGEQFF.

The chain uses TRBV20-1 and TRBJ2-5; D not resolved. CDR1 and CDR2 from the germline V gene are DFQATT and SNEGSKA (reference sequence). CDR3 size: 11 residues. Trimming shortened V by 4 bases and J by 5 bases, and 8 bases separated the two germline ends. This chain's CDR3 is CSAKVTETQYF. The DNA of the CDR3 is TGCAGTGCTAAGGTTACGGAGACCCAGTACTTC.

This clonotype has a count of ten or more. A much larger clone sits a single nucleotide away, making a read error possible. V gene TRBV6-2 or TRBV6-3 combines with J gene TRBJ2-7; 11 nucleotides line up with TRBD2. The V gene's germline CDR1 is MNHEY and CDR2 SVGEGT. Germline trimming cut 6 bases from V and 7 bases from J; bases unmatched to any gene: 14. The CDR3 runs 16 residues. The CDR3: CASRPTTSGGYNEQYF. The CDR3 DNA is TGTGCCAGCAGACCTACTACTAGCGGGGGCTACAATGAGCAGTACTTC.

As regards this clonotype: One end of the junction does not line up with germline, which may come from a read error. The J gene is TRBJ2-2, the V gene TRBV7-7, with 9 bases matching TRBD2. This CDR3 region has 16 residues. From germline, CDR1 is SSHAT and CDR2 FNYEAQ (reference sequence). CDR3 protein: CASSLLAGADTGELFF. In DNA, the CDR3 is TGTGCTAGCAGCTTATTAGCGGGAGCCGACACCGGGGAGCTGTTTTTT.

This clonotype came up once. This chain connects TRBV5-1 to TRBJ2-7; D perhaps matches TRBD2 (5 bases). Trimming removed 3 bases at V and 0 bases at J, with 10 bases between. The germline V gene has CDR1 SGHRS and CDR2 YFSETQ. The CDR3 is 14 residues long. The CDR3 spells CASSSTLDSYEQYF. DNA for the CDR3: TGCGCCAGCAGCTCGACACTAGACTCCTACGAGCAGTACTTC.

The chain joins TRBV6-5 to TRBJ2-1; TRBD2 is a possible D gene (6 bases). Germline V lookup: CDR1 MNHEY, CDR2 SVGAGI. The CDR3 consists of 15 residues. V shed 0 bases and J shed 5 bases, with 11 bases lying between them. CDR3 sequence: CASSYSSGPHNEQFF. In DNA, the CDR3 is TGTGCCAGCAGTTACTCGAGCGGGCCCCACAATGAGCAGTTCTTC.

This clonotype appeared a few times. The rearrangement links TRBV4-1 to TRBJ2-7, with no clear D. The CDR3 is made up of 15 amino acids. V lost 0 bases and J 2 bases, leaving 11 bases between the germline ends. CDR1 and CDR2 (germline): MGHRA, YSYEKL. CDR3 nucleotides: TGCGCCAGCAGCCAAGATCCGGCAGTCACCTACGAGCAGTACTTC. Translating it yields CASSQDPAVTYEQYF.

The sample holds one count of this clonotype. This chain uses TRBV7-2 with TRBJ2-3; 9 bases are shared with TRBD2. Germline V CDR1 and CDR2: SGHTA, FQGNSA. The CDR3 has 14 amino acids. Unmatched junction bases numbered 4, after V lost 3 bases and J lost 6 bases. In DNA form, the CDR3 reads TGTGCCAGCAGCTTCGCGGGAGGGCCGGATACGCAGTATTTT. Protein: CASSFAGGPDTQYF.

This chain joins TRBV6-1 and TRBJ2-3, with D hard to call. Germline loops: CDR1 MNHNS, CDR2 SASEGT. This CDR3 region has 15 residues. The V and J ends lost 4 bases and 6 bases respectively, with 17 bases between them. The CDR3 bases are TGTGCCAGCAGTGGGAGTACTTCCCTCGTGGATACGCAGTATTTT. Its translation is CASSGSTSLVDTQYF.

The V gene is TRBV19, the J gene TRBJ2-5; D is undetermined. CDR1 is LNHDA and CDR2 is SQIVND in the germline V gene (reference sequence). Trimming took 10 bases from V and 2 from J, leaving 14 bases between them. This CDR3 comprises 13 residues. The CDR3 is CATQGAPQETQYF. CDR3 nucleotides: TGTGCCACCCAAGGAGCACCTCAAGAGACCCAGTACTTC.

CDR3 DNA sequence: TGCAGTGCTAGAGATAAAACGACAGAGCAGTACTTC. Amino acid sequence: CSARDKTTEQYF. This sequence joins TRBV20-1 and TRBJ2-7; the D is unclear. This CDR3 region has 12 residues. Germline V CDR1 and CDR2: DFQATT, SNEGSKA (reference sequence). The ends were cut back, 0 bases at V and 7 bases at J, with 10 bases in the middle.

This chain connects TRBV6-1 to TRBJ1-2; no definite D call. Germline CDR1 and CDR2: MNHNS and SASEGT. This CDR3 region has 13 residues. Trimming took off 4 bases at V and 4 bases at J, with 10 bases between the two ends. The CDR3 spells CASSVGQVYGYTF. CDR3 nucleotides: TGTGCCAGCAGTGTCGGCCAAGTCTATGGCTACACCTTC.

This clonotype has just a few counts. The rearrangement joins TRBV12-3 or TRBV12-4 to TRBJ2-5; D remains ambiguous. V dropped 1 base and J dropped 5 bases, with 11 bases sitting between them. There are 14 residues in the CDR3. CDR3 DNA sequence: TGTGCCAGCAGTTTAGAGTTAGCTGGGGAGACCCAGTACTTC. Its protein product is CASSLELAGETQYF.

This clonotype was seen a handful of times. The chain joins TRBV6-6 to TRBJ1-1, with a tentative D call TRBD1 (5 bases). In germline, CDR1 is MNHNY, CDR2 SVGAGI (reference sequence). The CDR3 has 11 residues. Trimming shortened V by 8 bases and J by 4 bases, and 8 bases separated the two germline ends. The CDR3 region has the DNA TGTGCCAGCTTGGGGGGCACTGAAGCTTTCTTT. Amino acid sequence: CASLGGTEAFF.

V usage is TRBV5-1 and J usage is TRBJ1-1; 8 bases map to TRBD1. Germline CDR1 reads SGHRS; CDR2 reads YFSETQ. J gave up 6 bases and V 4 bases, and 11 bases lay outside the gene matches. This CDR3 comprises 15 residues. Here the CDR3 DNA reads TGCGCCAGCAGCGGATCTCAGGGGGCGCAGGCTGAAGCTTTCTTT. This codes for CASSGSQGAQAEAFF.

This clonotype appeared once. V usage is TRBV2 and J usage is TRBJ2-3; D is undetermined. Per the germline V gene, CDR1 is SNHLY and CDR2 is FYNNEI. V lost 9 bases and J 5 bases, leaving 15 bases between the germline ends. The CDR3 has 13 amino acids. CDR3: CASQRFSVDTQYF. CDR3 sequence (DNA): TGTGCCAGTCAGAGGTTTAGTGTAGATACGCAGTATTTT.

Written as DNA, the CDR3 is TGTGCCAGCAGATCCCCCCCCGGGACTGAAGCTTTCTTT. It translates to CASRSPPGTEAFF. The chain is built from TRBV6-2 or TRBV6-3 and TRBJ1-1; no firm D call. The CDR3 length is 13 residues. From germline, CDR1 is MNHEY and CDR2 SVGEGT. V was cut by 6 bases and J by 5 bases, with 13 bases left in between.

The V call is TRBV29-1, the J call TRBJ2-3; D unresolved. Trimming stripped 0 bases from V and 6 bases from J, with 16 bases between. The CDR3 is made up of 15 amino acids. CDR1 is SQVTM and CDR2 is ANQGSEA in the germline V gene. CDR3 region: CSVEEGRWGSDTQYF. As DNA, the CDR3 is TGCAGCGTTGAAGAGGGTCGGTGGGGTAGCGATACGCAGTATTTT.